Listed here is a single TCR beta chain. The antigen remains unidentified. This specimen belongs to a study of cytomegalovirus exposure and HLA in healthy donors. Whole-study results and caveats: Common viral pathogens (according to a later analysis) appeared linked to several of the most significant clusters. High specificity and sensitivity for cytomegalovirus status were reported for the classifier. It has been reported that TCR beta sequences accurately predicted the HLA-A and HLA-B alleles of most subjects.

This CDR3 region has 15 residues. Per germline, CDR1 SGHRS and CDR2 YFSETQ. Trimming removed 0 bases from V and 0 bases from J, with 7 bases in between. The PCR made use of 60 Vbeta and 13 Jbeta primers. Profiled with immunoSEQ multiplex PCR; TCRdb holds only in-frame clones, not every one. This sample has 150,000 to 200,000 clones; over 70% occur once, and the top ten carry 3.7%. The clonotype was recovered from a woman aged 60-70 years in good health and CMV-seropositive. The chain is built from TRBV5-1 and TRBJ2-1, with a tentative D call TRBD1 (5 bases). The source material was PBMCs. The CDR3 nucleotides read TGCGCCAGCAGCTTGGTGGGGCCCTCCTACAATGAGCAGTTCTTC. The encoded protein is CASSLVGPSYNEQFF.